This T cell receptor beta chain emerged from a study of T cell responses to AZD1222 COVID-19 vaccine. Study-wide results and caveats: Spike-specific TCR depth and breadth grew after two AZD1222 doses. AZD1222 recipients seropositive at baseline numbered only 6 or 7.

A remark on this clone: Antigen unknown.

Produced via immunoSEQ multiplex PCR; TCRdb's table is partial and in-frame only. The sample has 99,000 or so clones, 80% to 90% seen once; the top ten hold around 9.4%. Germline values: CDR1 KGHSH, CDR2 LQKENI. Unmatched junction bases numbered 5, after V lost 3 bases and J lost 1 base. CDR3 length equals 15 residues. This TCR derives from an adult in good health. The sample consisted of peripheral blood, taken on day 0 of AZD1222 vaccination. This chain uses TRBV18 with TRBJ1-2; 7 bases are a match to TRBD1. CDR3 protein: CASSPSGQVNYGYTF. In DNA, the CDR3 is TGTGCCAGCTCACCCTCAGGACAGGTTAACTATGGCTACACCTTC.